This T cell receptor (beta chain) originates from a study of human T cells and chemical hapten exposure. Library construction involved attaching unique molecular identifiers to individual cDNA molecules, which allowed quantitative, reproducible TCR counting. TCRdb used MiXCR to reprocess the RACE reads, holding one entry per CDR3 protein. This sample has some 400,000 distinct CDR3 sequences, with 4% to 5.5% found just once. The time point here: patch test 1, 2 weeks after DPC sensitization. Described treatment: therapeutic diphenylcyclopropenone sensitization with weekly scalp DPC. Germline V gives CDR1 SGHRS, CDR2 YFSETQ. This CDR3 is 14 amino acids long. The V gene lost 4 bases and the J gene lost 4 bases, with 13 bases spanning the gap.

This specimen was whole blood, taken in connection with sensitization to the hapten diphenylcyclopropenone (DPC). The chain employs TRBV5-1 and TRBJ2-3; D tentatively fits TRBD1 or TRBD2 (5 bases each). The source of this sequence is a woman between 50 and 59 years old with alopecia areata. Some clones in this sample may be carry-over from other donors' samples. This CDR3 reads CASSVGPEADTQYF. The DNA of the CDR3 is TGCGCCAGCAGCGTGGGACCCGAGGCAGATACGCAGTATTTT.